What follows are 27 T cell receptor beta chains derived from one specimen sequenced in a study of preoperative IRX-2 immunotherapy in early breast cancer. Sample treatment: preoperative locoregional IRX-2 cytokine immunotherapy. Measured with immunoSEQ multiplex PCR; TCRdb has only the in-frame clones, and not every one. This table holds 24,000 or so clones, 80% to 90% found once. The sequencing here drew on tumor tissue, taken after IRX-2 immunotherapy. The receptors were sampled from a human donor with breast cancer.

This chain connects TRBV5-5 to TRBJ2-4; no definite D call. Trimming removed 1 base from V and 0 bases from J, with 8 bases in between. CDR1 is SGHKS, CDR2 YYEKEE, per germline (reference sequence). This CDR3 spans 15 amino acids. The CDR3 sequence is CASSLTVIAKNIQYF. The CDR3 DNA reads TGTGCCAGCAGCTTGACGGTAATAGCCAAAAACATTCAGTACTTC.

About this clone: The junction departs from the called germline gene at one end, perhaps through a read error. The rearrangement joins TRBV15 to TRBJ2-1, with 14 bases identical to TRBD2. Germline V gene lookup returns CDR1 LNHNV and CDR2 YYDKDF (reference sequence). The CDR3 covers 16 residues. CDR3 in amino acids: CATRRGLAGGGNEQFF. The CDR3 DNA reads TGTGCCACCAGGAGAGGACTAGCGGGGGGCGGGAATGAGCAGTTCTTC.

The chain links TRBV5-6 to TRBJ1-1; D remains unclear. Germline values: CDR1 SGHDT, CDR2 YYEEEE. Trimming cost V 2 bases and J 5 bases, with 10 bases left between them. The CDR3 spans 13 residues. CDR3 in amino acids: CASSFRGNTEAFF. Here the CDR3 DNA reads TGTGCCAGCAGCTTTAGAGGGAATACTGAAGCTTTCTTT.

The gene calls are TRBV7-3 and TRBJ2-1; D might be TRBD1 (6 bases). The CDR3 has 13 residues. Per the germline V gene, CDR1 is SGHTA and CDR2 is FQGTGA. Trimming took 5 bases from V and 9 from J, leaving 14 bases between them. The CDR3 DNA sequence: TGTGCCAGCAGCCCACGGGTGGGGGCTGAGCAGTTCTTC. Its translation is CASSPRVGAEQFF.

The chain combines TRBV15 with TRBJ2-2; no definite D call. The ends were cut back, 0 bases at V and 7 bases at J, with 15 bases in the middle. Germline V gene data show CDR1 as LNHNV and CDR2 as YYDKDF (reference sequence). The CDR3 loop spans 16 amino acids. CDR3 loop: CATSRDPGRFGGELFF. In nucleotides, the CDR3 is TGTGCCACCAGCAGAGATCCCGGTCGGTTCGGCGGGGAGCTGTTTTTT.

V gene TRBV29-1 combines with J gene TRBJ1-2; D gene ambiguous. With 0 bases removed from V and 7 bases from J, the gap between germline ends came to 9 bases. CDR1 is SQVTM, CDR2 ANQGSEA, per germline. The CDR3 totals 12 residues. The CDR3: CSVEDQRGGYTF. The DNA of the CDR3 is TGCAGCGTTGAAGATCAGCGAGGTGGCTACACCTTC.

This chain uses TRBV23-1 with TRBJ2-1; 8 bases match TRBD1. TRBV23-1 is identified as an open reading frame with a role that is uncertain. The CDR3 has 15 residues. Germline trimming cut 2 bases from V and 6 bases from J; bases unmatched to any gene: 6. Here the CDR3 reads CASSQIATGVNEQFF. In nucleotides, the CDR3 is TGCGCCAGCAGTCAAATCGCGACAGGGGTCAATGAGCAGTTCTTC.

The chain couples TRBV9 to TRBJ2-1; D may be TRBD1 (5 bases). The V end lost 0 bases, the J end lost 3 bases, and 16 bases lay between the germline ends. The CDR3 is 17 residues long. Germline V lookup: CDR1 SGDLS, CDR2 YYNGEE. CDR3 DNA sequence: TGTGCCAGCAGCGTAGAGGGGTCTGGGGTCGGCTACAATGAGCAGTTCTTC. This codes for CASSVEGSGVGYNEQFF.

This chain uses TRBV19 with TRBJ2-3; D is unresolved. The CDR3 spans 12 residues. Deletions cut 3 bases from V and 8 bases from J, with 9 bases between. Germline values: CDR1 LNHDA, CDR2 SQIVND (reference sequence). This chain's CDR3 is CASSMSFGTQYF. CDR3 nucleotide sequence: TGTGCCAGTAGTATGAGCTTTGGTACGCAGTATTTT.

The chain combines TRBV19 with TRBJ2-5, with 7 bases fitting TRBD2. The CDR3 is 15 amino acids. Germline values: CDR1 LNHDA, CDR2 SQIVND (reference sequence). V gave up 4 bases and J gave up 0 bases; unmatched junction bases: 5. The CDR3 DNA reads TGTGCCAGTAGTAACCTAGCGGCGTACCAAGAGACCCAGTACTTC. Protein: CASSNLAAYQETQYF. Based on the CDR3 plus reference TRBV19 and TRBJ2-5, the full variable domain is DGGITQSPKYLFRKEGQNVTLSCEQNLNHDAMYWYRQDPGQGLRLIYYSQIVNDFQKGDIAEGYSVSREKKESFPLTVTSAQKNPTAFYLCASSNLAAYQETQYFGPGTRLLVL.

This sequence joins TRBV5-6 and TRBJ2-3, with 13 bases lining up with TRBD2. The germline CDR1 and CDR2 sequences are SGHDT and YYEEEE. J lost 3 bases, V lost 3 bases, and 7 bases had no gene match. This CDR3 has 17 amino acids. This CDR3 reads CASSYPGTSGATDTQYF. As DNA, the CDR3 is TGTGCCAGCAGCTACCCCGGGACTAGCGGGGCTACAGATACGCAGTATTTT.

A single count supports this clone. The chain links TRBV7-8 to TRBJ1-1; D perhaps matches TRBD1 (5 bases). Germline V gene sequence: CDR1 SGHVS, CDR2 FQNEAQ. Trimming cost V 2 bases and J 5 bases, with 18 bases left between them. The CDR3 length is 16 residues. The CDR3 is CASSLREHGGRTEAFF. CDR3 in DNA: TGTGCCAGCAGCTTACGGGAGCATGGGGGACGAACTGAAGCTTTCTTT.

The gene calls are TRBV4-2 and TRBJ1-1; D unclear. This CDR3 spans 15 amino acids. Germline CDR1 is LGHNA and CDR2 is YNFKEQ. V lost 0 bases and J 3 bases, leaving 11 bases between the germline ends. In nucleotides, the CDR3 is TGTGCCAGCAGCCAAGACGGTCGCCCGGACACTGAAGCTTTCTTT. Translating gives CASSQDGRPDTEAFF.

The chain recombines TRBV15 with TRBJ2-5, with 7 nucleotides matching TRBD1. In germline, CDR1 is LNHNV, CDR2 YYDKDF (reference sequence). Trimming cost V 0 bases and J 4 bases; bases outside gene matches: 11. The CDR3 extends over 17 amino acids. CDR3 bases: TGTGCCACCAGCAGAGATTGGGGCAGGGGGTTTAGAGAGACCCAGTACTTC. This codes for CATSRDWGRGFRETQYF.

The chain joins TRBV6-5 to TRBJ1-2; possibly TRBD1 for D (6 bases). The germline gives CDR1 MNHEY, CDR2 SVGAGI. The ends were cut back, 6 bases at V and 8 bases at J, with 13 bases in the middle. CDR3 size: 12 residues. The DNA for the CDR3 is TGTGCCAGCAGCCAGGGGTCGCGGGGCTACACCTTC. This codes for CASSQGSRGYTF.

The gene calls are TRBV11-2 and TRBJ2-1; D uncertain. In germline, CDR1 is SGHAT, CDR2 FQNNGV. Trimming took 0 bases from V and 1 from J, leaving 4 bases between them. This CDR3 is 14 amino acids long. The CDR3 coding sequence is TGTGCCAGCAGCTTAGATACATCCTACAATGAGCAGTTCTTC. Its protein product is CASSLDTSYNEQFF.

The V and J genes are TRBV5-6 and TRBJ1-5; no reliable D call. Germline V gene lookup returns CDR1 SGHDT and CDR2 YYEEEE. This CDR3 has 16 residues. The V end was cut by 4 bases, the J end by 1 base, with 15 bases between. CDR3 coding DNA: TGTGCCAGCAGCCGGCCGGAAGGGAACAGCAATCAGCCCCAGCATTTT. This sequence encodes CASSRPEGNSNQPQHF.

CDR3 region: CASRYGVGTEAFF. Here the CDR3 DNA reads TGTGCCAGCCGCTACGGGGTTGGGACTGAAGCTTTCTTT. J is TRBJ1-1 and V is TRBV14, with D hard to call. With 8 bases removed from V and 5 bases from J, the gap between germline ends came to 15 bases. Per germline, CDR1 SGHDN and CDR2 FVKESK. The CDR3 consists of 13 residues.

This clone was detected only once. The V gene is TRBV28, the J gene TRBJ2-7; weak D call: TRBD1 (6 bases). Germline CDR1 reads MDHEN; CDR2 reads SYDVKM. The V and J ends lost 4 bases and 1 base respectively, with 11 bases between them. This CDR3 is built from 14 residues. The CDR3 DNA follows: TGTGCCAGCAGTTCACCACAGGGATCCTACGAGCAGTACGTC. Amino acids: CASSSPQGSYEQYV.

J is TRBJ2-1 and V is TRBV15; D might be TRBD1 or TRBD2, each matching 5 bases. The CDR3 is made up of 16 amino acids. Deletions cut 1 base from V and 7 bases from J, with 17 bases between. Germline CDR1 is LNHNV and CDR2 is YYDKDF (reference sequence). The CDR3 coding sequence is TGTGCCACCAGCAGAGTCCCGAGAACTAGGGGTAATGAGCAGTTCTTC. It codes for CATSRVPRTRGNEQFF.

Here the CDR3 DNA reads TGTGCCAGCAGCGAAACAGGGGCGGGGAACTATGGCTACACCTTC. It yields the protein CASSETGAGNYGYTF. V usage is TRBV6-5 and J usage is TRBJ1-2, with 7 bases identical to TRBD1. The CDR3 has 15 residues. Looked up from germline, CDR1 is MNHEY and CDR2 is SVGAGI. V was clipped by 6 bases and J by 2 bases; unmatched bases: 9.

The chain combines TRBV5-1 with TRBJ2-1; 7 bases line up with TRBD1. The CDR3 is 18 amino acids. Losses at the gene ends were 2 bases for V and 0 bases for J; bases not matched to a gene: 11. Germline V gene sequence: CDR1 SGHRS, CDR2 YFSETQ. DNA of the CDR3: TGCGCCAGCAGCTTCCCAACCGACAGGGAATCCTCCTACAATGAGCAGTTCTTC. Encoded protein: CASSFPTDRESSYNEQFF.

This sequence joins TRBV28 and TRBJ1-5; D not certain. With 2 bases removed from V and 7 bases from J, the gap between germline ends came to 15 bases. The CDR3 loop spans 15 amino acids. The germline V gene encodes CDR1 MDHEN and CDR2 SYDVKM. The CDR3 loop reads CASSLVGIDGQPQHF. Here the CDR3 DNA reads TGTGCCAGCAGTTTAGTAGGGATCGATGGCCAGCCCCAGCATTTT.

The chain is built from TRBV5-4 and TRBJ2-1; possible D gene TRBD1, 6 bases. V lost 0 bases to trimming and J lost 0 bases, with 10 bases between them. This CDR3 spans 16 amino acids. Germline V gives CDR1 SGHNT, CDR2 YYREEE (reference sequence). CDR3 sequence: CASSLGTASSYNEQFF. Written as DNA, the CDR3 is TGTGCCAGCAGCTTGGGGACAGCGAGCTCCTACAATGAGCAGTTCTTC.

The V call is TRBV7-9, the J call TRBJ1-1; D possibly corresponds to TRBD1 (5 bases). Trimming removed 4 bases from V and 4 bases from J, with 10 bases in between. CDR3 length equals 13 residues. Germline values: CDR1 SEHNR, CDR2 FQNEAQ (reference sequence). As DNA, the CDR3 is TGTGCCAGCAGCTACCGGGGGGTCACTGAAGCTTTCTTT. It codes for CASSYRGVTEAFF.

The chain recombines TRBV5-6 with TRBJ1-4, with a possible D match to TRBD1 (6 bases). There are 13 residues in the CDR3. Between the trimmed V and J ends, which lost 2 bases and 6 bases, there was a span of 8 bases. Germline CDR1 is SGHDT and CDR2 is YYEEEE. As DNA, the CDR3 is TGTGCCAGCAGCTTTGGGGGCCATGAAAAACTGTTTTTT. Translating it yields CASSFGGHEKLFF.

This clone was detected only once. The genes are TRBV2 and TRBJ1-2; tentatively, D is TRBD1 (6 bases). This CDR3 contains 14 residues. V dropped 4 bases and J dropped 6 bases, with 15 bases sitting between them. Per the germline V gene, CDR1 is SNHLY and CDR2 is FYNNEI. In nucleotides, the CDR3 is TGTGCCAGCAGTGCCGCGGGGGGCCGGGATGGCTACACCTTC. Its translation: CASSAAGGRDGYTF. Full variable domain (rest looked up from reference TRBV2 and TRBJ1-2): EPEVTQTPSHQVTQMGQEVILRCVPISNHLYFYWYRQILGQKVEFLVSFYNNEISEKSEIFDDQFSVERPDGSNFTLKIRSTKLEDSAMYFCASSAAGGRDGYTFGSGTRLTVV.